This T cell receptor beta chain comes out of a study of tumor-infiltrating lymphocytes in primary liver carcinoma. Study information: There were tumors of stage T1-T3 N0M0, each 4.2 to 10 cm across. The yield of productive TCRbeta reads per sample was roughly 3.5 to 7.13 million and was similar across tissue types.

The source of the blood RNA was unsorted whole blood, and germline DNA was extracted as well. Study-level results: Because the samples were bulk unsorted, the study did not compare CD4+ and CD8+ repertoires.

Total RNA amounting to 500 ng was the source from which TCR beta cDNA was made with a constant-region primer. Three nested multiplex PCR rounds, a slightly modified ARM-PCR method, built the TCR beta libraries. Both of the initial two PCR rounds ran for 10 cycles and employed TRBV1-TRBV30 forward primers alongside a C-beta reverse primer. A single record per CDR3 protein comes from TCRdb applying MiXCR to the multiplex PCR reads. The sample holds approximately 320,000 distinct CDR3 sequences, approximately 54% seen once. As to this clonotype: What it binds is not known.

Deletions cut 3 bases from V and 7 bases from J, with 15 bases between. The CDR3 covers 14 residues. From germline, CDR1 is SGHAT and CDR2 FQNNGV. V usage is TRBV11-2 and J usage is TRBJ1-1; D is unclear. The clonotype originates from a young woman with primary liver carcinoma and hepatitis B virus infection. Sequencing was performed on peripheral blood. The CDR3 region has the DNA TGTGCCAGCAGCTTCGGAGTCACGAGCATTGAAGCTTTCTTT. Protein product: CASSFGVTSIEAFF.